This paragraph reports one T cell receptor (beta chain). The sample carries other DNA sequences with the same CDR3. Original processing methods: Nucleated cell number was recorded as an estimate derived from reference gene primer amplification. Libraries were prepared by immunoSEQ multiplex PCR; TCRdb keeps only in-frame clonotypes and omits some of them. D and trimming come from the DNA, and the V and J calls and clone size come from that table. The sample carries 200,000 to 300,000 clones, 65% to 90% recorded once. These data are taken from a study of blood T cell repertoires in COVID-19. Across the whole study: The origin of the acute and convalescent COVID-19 samples was the United States, Italy and Spain. PBMCs, B-cell-depleted T cells, or T cells provided the cDNA or gDNA that made up the material.

Per the germline V gene, CDR1 is KGHDR and CDR2 is SFDVKD. V was shortened by 7 bases and J by 1 base, with 9 bases between the two germline ends. The CDR3 contains 14 residues. Sequencing was carried out using peripheral blood. The chain joins TRBV24-1 to TRBJ2-2, with a possible D match to TRBD1 (5 bases). The sequence was collected from a young man with active or convalescent COVID-19. CDR3 sequence reads: CATSPTENTGELFF. Here the CDR3 DNA reads TGTGCCACCAGCCCGACAGAGAACACCGGGGAGCTGTTTTTT.